This record looks at one TCR beta chain sequence and its context. Its antigen remains unknown. The record originates from a study of T cells in Graves' hyperthyroidism and ophthalmopathy. Findings and limits, study-wide: Peripheral blood also featured most of the thyroid clonotypes expanded above 0.001.

CDR1 and CDR2 (germline): MDHEN, SYDVKM. V dropped 2 bases and J dropped 3 bases, with 7 bases sitting between them. The CDR3 consists of 14 residues. It was RNA transcripts that yielded the amplified TCR beta CDR3 regions. In the first-round RT-PCR of the TCR CDR3, the HTBI primer set was used. TCRdb processed the multiplex PCR reads anew with MiXCR; each CDR3 protein has one entry. The top ten hold around 8% of the sample, which has 550,000 to 800,000 distinct CDR3 sequences, around 15% seen once. V usage is TRBV28 and J usage is TRBJ1-4, with D unresolved. The sequence came from a man younger than 35 with Graves' hyperthyroidism. The sample was blood. Here the CDR3 reads CASSLIWANEKLFF. In nucleotides, the CDR3 is TGTGCCAGCAGTTTAATCTGGGCTAATGAAAAACTGTTTTTT.